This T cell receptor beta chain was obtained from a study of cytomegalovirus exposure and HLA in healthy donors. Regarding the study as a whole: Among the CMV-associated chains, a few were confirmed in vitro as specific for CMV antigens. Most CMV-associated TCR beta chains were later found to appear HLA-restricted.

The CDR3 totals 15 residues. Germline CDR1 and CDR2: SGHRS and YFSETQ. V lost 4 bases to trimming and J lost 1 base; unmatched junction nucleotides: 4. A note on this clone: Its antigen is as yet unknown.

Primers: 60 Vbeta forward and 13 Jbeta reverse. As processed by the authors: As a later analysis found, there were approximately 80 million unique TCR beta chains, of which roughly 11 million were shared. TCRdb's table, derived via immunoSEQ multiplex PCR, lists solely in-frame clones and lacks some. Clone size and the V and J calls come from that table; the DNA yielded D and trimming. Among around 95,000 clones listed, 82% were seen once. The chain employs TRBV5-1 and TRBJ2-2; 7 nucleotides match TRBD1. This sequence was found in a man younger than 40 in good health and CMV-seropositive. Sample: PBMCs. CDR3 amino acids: CASSLRTGNTGELFF. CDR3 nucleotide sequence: TGCGCCAGCAGCCTCCGGACAGGGAACACCGGGGAGCTGTTTTTT.